This T cell receptor beta chain was observed in a study of OX40 agonist ivuxolimab in advanced cancers. Repertoires were generated with immunoSEQ multiplex PCR, while TCRdb's copy carries only in-frame clones and drops some. The table shows around 80,000 clones, with approximately 86% occurring only once. Study-wide results and caveats: Also showing low normalized T-cell clonal expansion were some of the nonresponders.

On this clone: Its antigen is unidentified.

V lost 8 bases, J lost 4 bases, and 7 bases stayed unmatched. The CDR3 is 14 amino acids. Germline assignment: CDR1 LNHDA and CDR2 SQIVND (reference sequence). The chain has TRBV19 and TRBJ1-4; 7 bases map to TRBD1. The material sequenced was CD4+ or CD8+ T cells sorted from blood, taken in a trial of the OX40 agonist ivuxolimab. This TCR derives from an adult with an advanced solid tumor such as melanoma, head and neck, liver or kidney cancer. The CDR3 here is CASQGGSINEKLFF. The CDR3 nucleotides are TGTGCCAGTCAAGGGGGCAGTATTAATGAAAAACTGTTTTTT.